These 12 T cell receptor beta chains share one sample of origin, sequenced in a study of post-analysis software for immune sequencing data. Study results and caveats: Roughly five TRBV segments were significantly more frequent in patients than in controls. TRBV5-6, TRBV5-1 and TRBV20-1 were among these segments.

Unique molecular identifiers featured in each of the TCR beta cDNA libraries. Each CDR3 protein is one row after TCRdb ran MiXCR on the PCR reads. Among roughly 800,000 distinct CDR3 sequences listed, roughly half were seen once. Antigen specificity for these receptors is unknown. Sequenced material: blood. These receptors all stem from a girl between 5 and 17 years old with multiple sclerosis.

V usage is TRBV6-1 and J usage is TRBJ2-5, with D uncertain. CDR1 and CDR2 from the germline V gene are MNHNS and SASEGT. The CDR3 consists of 15 residues. V was pared by 8 bases and J by 11 bases, with 27 bases between. The CDR3 DNA is TGTGCCAGCGGGGTCAGCTGGAACCTCTACAATGAGCAGTACTTC. Amino acid sequence: CASGVSWNLYNEQYF.

The chain employs TRBV15 and TRBJ2-1; 8 bases match TRBD2. Germline V gene lookup returns CDR1 LNHNV and CDR2 YYDKDF (reference sequence). Trimming cost V 0 bases and J 5 bases; bases outside gene matches: 9. The CDR3 has 17 residues. CDR3 residues: CATSRDLTGGPNNEQFF. In DNA, the CDR3 is TGTGCCACCAGCAGAGATCTGACGGGAGGGCCCAACAATGAGCAGTTCTTC.

CDR3 residues: CASSQVGLAGGPVKNIQYF. CDR3 nucleotide sequence: TGTGCCAGCAGCCAAGTGGGACTAGCGGGAGGACCGGTCAAAAACATTCAGTACTTC. V is TRBV3-1 and J is TRBJ2-4, with 15 bases identical to TRBD2. The germline gives CDR1 LGHDT, CDR2 YNNKEL (reference sequence). V shed 1 base, J shed 3 bases, and the junction held 7 bases outside the gene matches. The CDR3 runs to 19 residues. The variable domain in full, with the rest retrieved from reference TRBV3-1 and TRBJ2-4, is DTAVSQTPKYLVTQMGNDKSIKCEQNLGHDTMYWYKQDSKKFLKIMFSYNNKELIINETVPNRFSPKSPDKAHLNLHINSLELGDSAVYFCASSQVGLAGGPVKNIQYFGAGTRLSVL.

The chain carries TRBV5-1 and TRBJ1-1; a weak D match, TRBD1 (5 bases). The V gene's germline CDR1 is SGHRS and CDR2 YFSETQ. The CDR3 sequence is 16 residues long. V lost 7 bases and J 1 base, leaving 20 bases between the germline ends. The CDR3 spells CASLPGSGAANTEAFF. CDR3 bases: TGCGCCAGCCTCCCAGGAAGTGGGGCGGCGAACACTGAAGCTTTCTTT.

This clonotype was detected a few times. The rearrangement uses TRBV29-1 and TRBJ2-1; D gene unclear. V lost 6 bases and J lost 10, with 10 bases in between. Germline-derived CDR1 and CDR2 are SQVTM and ANQGSEA. CDR3 size: 10 residues. The CDR3 region has the DNA TGCAGCGTGCTAGAGGCAGAGCAGTTCTTC. The encoded protein is CSVLEAEQFF.

This chain joins TRBV30 and TRBJ2-1, with D unresolved. V was clipped by 0 bases and J by 3 bases, with 9 bases between them. CDR1 is GTSNPN and CDR2 is SVGIG in the germline V gene (reference sequence). The CDR3 sequence is 14 residues long. CDR3 sequence: CAWSVSLYYNEQFF. The CDR3, as DNA: TGTGCCTGGAGTGTGAGCCTATACTACAATGAGCAGTTCTTC.

This chain uses TRBV18 with TRBJ1-2; the D gene is possibly TRBD1 (5 bases). Trimming removed 2 bases at V and 0 bases at J, with 10 bases between. The germline CDR1 and CDR2 sequences are KGHSH and LQKENI. This CDR3 is 15 amino acids long. The CDR3 DNA is TGTGCCAGCTCACCATTGGGACGGACTAACTATGGCTACACCTTC. This translates into CASSPLGRTNYGYTF.

This chain connects TRBV20-1 to TRBJ1-4; no definite D call. In germline, CDR1 is DFQATT, CDR2 SNEGSKA (reference sequence). CDR3 length equals 15 residues. Trimming stripped 3 bases from V and 7 bases from J, with 18 bases between. The CDR3 region is CSASRPGEGGEKLFF. DNA of the CDR3: TGCAGTGCTAGTAGACCCGGGGAAGGTGGTGAAAAACTGTTTTTT.

The chain combines TRBV4-1 with TRBJ2-1, with 10 bases fitting TRBD1. The CDR3 is 15 residues long. J gave up 10 bases and V 4 bases, and 10 bases lay outside the gene matches. Germline V lookup: CDR1 MGHRA, CDR2 YSYEKL. The CDR3 loop reads CASSLGPGQGLEQFF. The CDR3 DNA reads as TGCGCCAGCAGCCTAGGACCGGGACAGGGGTTGGAGCAGTTCTTC.

This clonotype was picked up a small number of times. The chain carries TRBV5-1 and TRBJ2-1; 8 positions agree with TRBD2. Germline V gives CDR1 SGHRS, CDR2 YFSETQ. J gave up 4 bases and V 4 bases, and 10 bases lay outside the gene matches. The CDR3 spans 16 residues. The CDR3 here is CASSPNSGASYNEQFF. Here the CDR3 DNA reads TGCGCCAGCAGCCCTAATAGCGGGGCGAGTTACAATGAGCAGTTCTTC.

In its sample, this clonotype was seen a few times. V gene TRBV4-1 combines with J gene TRBJ2-4; 7 bases match TRBD1. This CDR3 has 17 residues. Germline CDR1 is MGHRA and CDR2 is YSYEKL. J gave up 0 bases and V 0 bases, and 5 bases lay outside the gene matches. The CDR3 DNA reads TGCGCCAGCAGCCAAGAGCAGGGGGTCGGAGCCAAAAACATTCAGTACTTC. This sequence encodes CASSQEQGVGAKNIQYF.

This clonotype was found a few times. The rearrangement uses TRBV4-2 and TRBJ2-2; D remains unclear. CDR1 and CDR2 (germline): LGHNA, YNFKEQ. Trimming removed 5 bases from V and 5 bases from J, with 18 bases in between. This CDR3 has 16 residues. The CDR3 DNA sequence: TGTGCCAGCAGCAGACCCGCGGTGGCACAAACCGGGGAGCTGTTTTTT. It codes for CASSRPAVAQTGELFF.